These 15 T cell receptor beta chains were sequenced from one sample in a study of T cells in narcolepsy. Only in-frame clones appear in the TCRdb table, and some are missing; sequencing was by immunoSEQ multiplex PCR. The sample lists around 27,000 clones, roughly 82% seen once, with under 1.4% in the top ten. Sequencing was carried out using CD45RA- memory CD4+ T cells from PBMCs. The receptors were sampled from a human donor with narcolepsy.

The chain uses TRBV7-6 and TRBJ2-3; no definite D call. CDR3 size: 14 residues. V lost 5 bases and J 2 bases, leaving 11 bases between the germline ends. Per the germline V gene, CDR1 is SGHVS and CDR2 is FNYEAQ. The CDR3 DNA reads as TGTGCCAGCAGCCCAACTACGAACACAGATACGCAGTATTTT. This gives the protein CASSPTTNTDTQYF.

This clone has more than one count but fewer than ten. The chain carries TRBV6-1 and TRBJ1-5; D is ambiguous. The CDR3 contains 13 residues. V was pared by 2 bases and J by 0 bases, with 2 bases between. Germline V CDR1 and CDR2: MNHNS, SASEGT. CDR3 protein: CASSEYSNQPQHF. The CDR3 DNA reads TGTGCCAGCAGTGAATATAGCAATCAGCCCCAGCATTTT.

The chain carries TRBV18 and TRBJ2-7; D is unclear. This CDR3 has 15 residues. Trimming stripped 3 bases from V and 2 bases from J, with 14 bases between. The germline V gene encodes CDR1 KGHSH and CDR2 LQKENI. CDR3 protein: CASSPSLTTAYEQYF. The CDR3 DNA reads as TGTGCCAGCTCACCGAGTCTTACCACGGCCTACGAGCAGTACTTC.

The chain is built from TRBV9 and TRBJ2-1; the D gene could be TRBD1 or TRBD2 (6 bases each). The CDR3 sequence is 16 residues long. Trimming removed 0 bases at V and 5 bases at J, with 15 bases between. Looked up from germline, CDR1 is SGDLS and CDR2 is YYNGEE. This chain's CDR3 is CASSVVTGGPNNEQFF. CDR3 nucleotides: TGTGCCAGCAGCGTAGTAACCGGGGGCCCTAACAATGAGCAGTTCTTC.

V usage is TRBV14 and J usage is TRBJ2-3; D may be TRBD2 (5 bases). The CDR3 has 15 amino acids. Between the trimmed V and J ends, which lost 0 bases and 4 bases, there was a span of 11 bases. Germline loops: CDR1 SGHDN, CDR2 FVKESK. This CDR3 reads CASSQDQAGADTQYF. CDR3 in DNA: TGTGCCAGCAGCCAAGATCAAGCCGGGGCAGATACGCAGTATTTT.

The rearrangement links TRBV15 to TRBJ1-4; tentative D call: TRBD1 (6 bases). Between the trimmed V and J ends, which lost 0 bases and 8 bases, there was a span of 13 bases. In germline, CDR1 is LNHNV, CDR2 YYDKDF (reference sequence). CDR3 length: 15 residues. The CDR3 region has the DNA TGTGCCACCAGCAGAGATCATCGAGGGGGAGAAAAACTGTTTTTT. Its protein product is CATSRDHRGGEKLFF.

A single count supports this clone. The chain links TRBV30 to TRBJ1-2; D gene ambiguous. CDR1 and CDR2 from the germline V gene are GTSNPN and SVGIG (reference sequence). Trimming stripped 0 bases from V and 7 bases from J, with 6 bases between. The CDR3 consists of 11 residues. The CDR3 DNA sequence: TGTGCCTGGAGTGTCGGTTCTGGCTACACCTTC. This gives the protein CAWSVGSGYTF.

DNA for the CDR3: TGTGCCAGCAGCTCCGACAGGGGTAACTATGGCTACACCTTC. Protein: CASSSDRGNYGYTF. The chain is built from TRBV5-4 and TRBJ1-2; 8 positions agree with TRBD1. CDR1 is SGHNT and CDR2 is YYREEE in the germline V gene (reference sequence). The CDR3 runs to 14 residues. V lost 3 bases and J lost 1; bases outside the gene matches: 2.

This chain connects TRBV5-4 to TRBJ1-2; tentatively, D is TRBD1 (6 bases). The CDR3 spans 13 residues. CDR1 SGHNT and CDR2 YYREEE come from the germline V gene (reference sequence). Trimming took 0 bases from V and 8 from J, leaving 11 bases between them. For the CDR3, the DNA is TGTGCCAGCAGCTTGGATTCCGGGGGCGGCTACACCTTC. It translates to CASSLDSGGGYTF.

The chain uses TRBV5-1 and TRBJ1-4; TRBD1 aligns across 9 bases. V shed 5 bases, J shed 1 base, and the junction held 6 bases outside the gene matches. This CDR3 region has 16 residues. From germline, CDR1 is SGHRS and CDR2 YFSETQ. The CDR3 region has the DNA TGCGCCAGCAGTTCTGACAGGGGGTTAACTAATGAAAAACTGTTTTTT. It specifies CASSSDRGLTNEKLFF.

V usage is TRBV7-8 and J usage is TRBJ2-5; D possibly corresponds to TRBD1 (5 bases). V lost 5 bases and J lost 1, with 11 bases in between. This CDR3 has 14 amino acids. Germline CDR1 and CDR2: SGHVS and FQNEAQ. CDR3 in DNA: TGTGCCAGCAGCATCCGACAGATCCAAGAGACCCAGTACTTC. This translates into CASSIRQIQETQYF. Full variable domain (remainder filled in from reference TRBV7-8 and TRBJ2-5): GAGVSQSPRYKVAKRGQDVALRCDPISGHVSLFWYQQALGQGPEFLTYFQNEAQLDKSGLPSDRFFAERPEGSVSTLKIQRTQQEDSAVYLCASSIRQIQETQYFGPGTRLLVL.

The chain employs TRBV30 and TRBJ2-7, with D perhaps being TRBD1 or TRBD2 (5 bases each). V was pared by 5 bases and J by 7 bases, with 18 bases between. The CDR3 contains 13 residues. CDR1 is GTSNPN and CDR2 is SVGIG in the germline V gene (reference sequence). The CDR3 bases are TGTGCCTGGGATACAGGAGGATCAGGAGAGCAGTACTTC. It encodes CAWDTGGSGEQYF.

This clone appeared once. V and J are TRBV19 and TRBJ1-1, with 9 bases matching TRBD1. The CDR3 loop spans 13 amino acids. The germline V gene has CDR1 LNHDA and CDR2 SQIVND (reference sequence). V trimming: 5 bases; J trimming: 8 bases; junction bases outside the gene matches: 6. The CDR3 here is CASSADRGWEAFF. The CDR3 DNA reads TGTGCCAGTAGTGCGGACAGGGGTTGGGAAGCTTTCTTT.

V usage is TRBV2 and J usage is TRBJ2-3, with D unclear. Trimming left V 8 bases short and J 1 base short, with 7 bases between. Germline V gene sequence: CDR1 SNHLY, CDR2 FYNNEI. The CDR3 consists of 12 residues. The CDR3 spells CASDVGTDTQYF. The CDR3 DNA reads TGTGCCAGCGACGTCGGCACAGATACGCAGTATTTT.

In DNA form, the CDR3 reads TGTGCCAGCTCCTCAGGGGTACTTTACGGAAACACCATATATTTT. It translates to CASSSGVLYGNTIYF. The rearrangement links TRBV2 to TRBJ1-3, with D perhaps TRBD1 (6 bases). The V gene lost 8 bases and the J gene lost 4 bases, with 18 bases spanning the gap. From germline, CDR1 is SNHLY and CDR2 FYNNEI. This CDR3 is built from 15 residues.